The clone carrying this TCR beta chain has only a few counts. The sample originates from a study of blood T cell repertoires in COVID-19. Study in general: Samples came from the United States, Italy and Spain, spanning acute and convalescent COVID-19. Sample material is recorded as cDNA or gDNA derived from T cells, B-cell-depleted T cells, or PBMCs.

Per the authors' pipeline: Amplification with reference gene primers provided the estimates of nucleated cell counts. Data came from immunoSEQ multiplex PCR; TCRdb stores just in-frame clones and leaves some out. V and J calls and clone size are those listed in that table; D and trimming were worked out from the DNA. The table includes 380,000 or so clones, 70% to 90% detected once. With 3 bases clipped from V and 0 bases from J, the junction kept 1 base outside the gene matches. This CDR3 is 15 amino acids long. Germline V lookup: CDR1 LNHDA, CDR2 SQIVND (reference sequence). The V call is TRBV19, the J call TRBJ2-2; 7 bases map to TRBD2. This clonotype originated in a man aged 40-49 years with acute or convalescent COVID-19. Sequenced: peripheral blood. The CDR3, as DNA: TGTGCCAGTAGTATCCTAGCGGCGAACACCGGGGAGCTGTTTTTT. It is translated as CASSILAANTGELFF.